Listed below are T cell receptor beta chains from one sample, sequenced in a study of regulatory T cells in long-lasting Graves disease. MiXCR, run by TCRdb on the multiplex PCR reads, gives a single entry per CDR3 protein. The data show just over 600,000 distinct CDR3 sequences, approximately 15% seen once. This same sample was also taken into another study, of T cells in Graves' hyperthyroidism and ophthalmopathy.

Sequencing used peripheral blood mononuclear cells (PBMCs), obtained at new diagnosis, from a patient treated with antithyroid drugs. The receptors here all came from a woman aged 30 to 39 with Graves disease. CDR3s include the opening cysteine and the closing phenylalanine or tryptophan. D genes are given only for firm matches. Clone size is stated in some rows and not others, as once, few, many or a class when expanded.

v_gene	j_gene	d_gene	abundance	CDR3aa	CDR3nt
TRBV11-2	TRBJ1-3	.	many	CASSLIRGRTGNTIYF	TGTGCCAGCAGCTTAATCCGGGGCCGGACTGGAAACACCATATATTTT
TRBV24-1	TRBJ1-2	.	many	CATSDRGYGYTF	TGTGCCACCAGTGACAGGGGCTATGGCTACACCTTC
TRBV7-2	TRBJ2-5	.	many	CASREMETQYF	TGTGCCAGCAGAGAGATGGAGACCCAGTACTTC
TRBV3-1	TRBJ2-1	TRBD2	.	CASSGLARNEQFF	TGTGCCAGCAGTGGACTAGCCCGCAATGAGCAGTTCTTC
TRBV20-1	TRBJ2-3	.	many	CSAKPPHTDTQYF	TGCAGTGCCAAACCCCCCCACACAGATACGCAGTATTTT
TRBV3-1	TRBJ2-3	.	few	CASSQASVLVRDTQYF	TGTGCCAGCAGCCAAGCTAGCGTCCTAGTCAGGGATACGCAGTATTTT
TRBV11-2	TRBJ1-1	.	many	CASRRRGTATNTEAFF	TGTGCCAGCAGGAGGAGAGGGACGGCAACGAACACTGAAGCTTTCTTT
TRBV20-1	TRBJ2-4	TRBD2	.	CSASGRAFQYF	TGCAGTGCTAGCGGGAGGGCTTTCCAGTACTTC
TRBV20-1	TRBJ2-7	TRBD2	many	CSARDLLGGIYEQYF	TGCAGTGCTAGAGATCTCCTGGGGGGGATCTACGAGCAGTACTTC
TRBV7-2	TRBJ2-7	.	many	CASSWSGSYEQYF	TGTGCCAGCAGCTGGTCCGGCTCCTACGAGCAGTACTTC
TRBV5-6	TRBJ2-7	TRBD1	.	CASSLITGTGHEQYF	TGTGCCAGCAGCTTGATCACCGGGACAGGGCACGAGCAGTACTTC
TRBV28	TRBJ2-1	.	many	CASTLWGEQFF	TGTGCCAGCACCCTGTGGGGTGAGCAGTTCTTC
TRBV11-1	TRBJ2-1	.	many	CASSLTLADEQFF	TGTGCCAGCAGCTTAACACTAGCCGATGAGCAGTTCTTC
TRBV9	TRBJ2-2	TRBD1	few	CASSGTGVTGELFF	TGTGCCAGCAGCGGCACAGGGGTCACCGGGGAGCTGTTTTTT
TRBV5-1	TRBJ2-2	.	few	CASSLEPGIGELFF	TGCGCCAGCAGCTTGGAACCGGGTATCGGGGAGCTGTTTTTT
TRBV5-1	TRBJ1-2	.	many	CASSPGGVRYGYTF	TGCGCCAGCAGCCCGGGCGGGGTGCGCTATGGCTACACCTTC
TRBV27	TRBJ2-3	TRBD2	many	CASSLLGGSGAGTDTQYF	TGTGCCAGCAGCCTCCTAGGGGGTAGCGGGGCTGGCACAGATACGCAGTATTTT
TRBV5-1	TRBJ2-3	TRBD2	.	CASSFSGRAGTDTQYF	TGCGCCAGCAGCTTCAGCGGGAGGGCCGGCACAGATACGCAGTATTTT
TRBV3-1	TRBJ2-3	.	.	CASSQRGAGVGTDTQYF	TGTGCCAGCAGTCAAAGGGGGGCGGGAGTAGGGACAGATACGCAGTATTTT
TRBV12-3/TRBV12-4	TRBJ2-6	.	.	CASSPVGESSGANVLTF	TGTGCCAGCAGTCCAGTGGGGGAGAGCTCTGGGGCCAACGTCCTGACTTTC
TRBV29-1	TRBJ2-5	.	few	CSVEDPYAQYF	TGCAGCGTTGAAGATCCTTACGCCCAGTACTTC
TRBV19	TRBJ1-1	.	.	CAGNPRDGDTEAFF	TGTGCCGGTAACCCCCGGGACGGGGACACTGAAGCTTTCTTT
TRBV3-1	TRBJ2-7	.	.	CASSQTPHYEQYF	TGTGCCAGCAGCCAAACACCCCACTACGAGCAGTACTTC
TRBV18	TRBJ2-1	TRBD1	.	CASSLVKAGGRDNEQFF	TGTGCCAGCTCACTCGTTAAAGCAGGGGGAAGGGACAATGAGCAGTTCTTC
TRBV10-3	TRBJ2-7	.	many	CAISESAETSYEQYF	TGTGCCATCAGTGAGTCGGCGGAGACTTCCTACGAGCAGTACTTC
TRBV19	TRBJ1-3	.	.	CASTHIQGTTGNTIYF	TGTGCCAGTACTCATATTCAGGGGACGACTGGAAACACCATATATTTT
TRBV7-9	TRBJ1-1	.	many	CASSSGQGFSEAFF	TGTGCCAGCAGCTCGGGGCAGGGATTCTCTGAAGCTTTCTTT
TRBV27	TRBJ1-4	.	many	CASRPLSGWLVGREKLFF	TGTGCCAGCAGACCTTTATCCGGTTGGTTGGTTGGGAGGGAAAAACTGTTTTTT
TRBV6-2/TRBV6-3	TRBJ1-3	.	.	CASGSSGSGNTIYF	TGTGCCAGCGGATCTTCTGGGTCCGGAAACACCATATATTTT
TRBV30	TRBJ1-1	.	many	CAWSVGENTEAFF	TGTGCCTGGAGTGTAGGGGAAAACACTGAAGCTTTCTTT
TRBV7-2	TRBJ1-2	.	.	CASSFAAGSGYTF	TGTGCCAGCAGCTTCGCGGCAGGGAGTGGCTACACCTTC
TRBV19	TRBJ1-4	.	few	CASSPPGPRFEKLFF	TGTGCCAGTAGTCCTCCGGGACCGCGTTTTGAAAAACTGTTTTTT
TRBV18	TRBJ1-5	.	once	CASSQLREKYEGRNQPQHF	TGTGCCAGCTCACAGCTAAGGGAGAAGTATGAGGGACGCAATCAGCCCCAGCATTTT
TRBV9	TRBJ1-2	.	few	CASRNRDNYGYTF	TGTGCCAGCAGGAATCGGGACAACTATGGCTACACCTTC
TRBV28	TRBJ1-1	.	many	CASSLRRGMNTEAFF	TGTGCCAGCAGCTTGCGGCGGGGGATGAACACTGAAGCTTTCTTT
TRBV18	TRBJ2-1	.	many	CASSLGVNNEQFF	TGTGCCAGCTCACTAGGCGTTAACAATGAGCAGTTCTTC
TRBV7-6	TRBJ1-4	.	few	CASGMTVNNEKLFF	TGTGCCAGCGGTATGACAGTTAACAATGAAAAACTGTTTTTT
TRBV20-1	TRBJ2-1	.	.	CSAYRSDVHEQFF	TGCAGTGCCTACAGATCAGACGTCCATGAGCAGTTCTTC
TRBV7-6	TRBJ1-2	.	few	CASSATGSNYGYTF	TGTGCCAGCAGCGCTACAGGGTCTAACTATGGCTACACCTTC
TRBV20-1	TRBJ2-1	.	.	CSARRGEAHNEQFF	TGCAGTGCTCGGAGGGGGGAGGCGCACAATGAGCAGTTCTTC
TRBV7-9	TRBJ2-5	.	few	CASSHLEETQYF	TGTGCCAGCAGCCATTTGGAAGAGACCCAGTACTTC
TRBV7-2	TRBJ1-1	.	many	CASSLASAVSEAFF	TGTGCCAGCAGCTTGGCTTCTGCAGTCTCTGAAGCTTTCTTT
TRBV11-2	TRBJ2-3	TRBD2	once	CASSSPSGRSDTQYF	TGTGCCAGCAGCTCCCCGAGCGGGAGGTCAGATACGCAGTATTTT
TRBV3-1	TRBJ2-5	.	many	CASSQREETQYF	TGTGCCAGCAGCCAGAGGGAAGAGACCCAGTACTTC
TRBV3-1	TRBJ1-1	.	few	CASSLKGLANTEAFF	TGTGCCAGCAGCCTTAAAGGGTTGGCTAACACTGAAGCTTTCTTT
TRBV18	TRBJ2-5	.	.	CASSRTVVVGETQYF	TGTGCCAGCTCACGAACCGTGGTAGTGGGAGAGACCCAGTACTTC
TRBV27	TRBJ2-7	.	many	CASSFDTNTQYF	TGTGCCAGCAGTTTCGACACTAACACGCAGTACTTC
TRBV10-3	TRBJ2-2	.	many	CAIRPENTGELFF	TGTGCCATCAGGCCGGAGAACACCGGGGAGCTGTTTTTT
TRBV4-1	TRBJ1-1	.	.	CASSQDWRLNTEAFF	TGCGCCAGCAGCCAAGATTGGAGACTCAACACTGAAGCTTTCTTT
TRBV7-2	TRBJ1-1	.	.	CASSSIKTGSLNTEAFF	TGTGCCAGCAGCTCAATAAAAACAGGGTCGCTGAACACTGAAGCTTTCTTT
TRBV24-1	TRBJ2-1	.	many	CATSELEGHEQFF	TGTGCCACCAGTGAGCTCGAGGGCCATGAGCAGTTCTTC
TRBV28	TRBJ1-3	TRBD1	many	CASGTAPGNTIYF	TGTGCCAGCGGGACAGCCCCTGGAAACACCATATATTTT
TRBV7-9	TRBJ2-7	.	many	CASSPAGLSEQYF	TGTGCCAGCAGCCCAGCAGGGTTGAGCGAGCAGTACTTC
TRBV28	TRBJ2-7	TRBD1	many	CASSSGQGTGEQYF	TGTGCCAGCAGTTCCGGACAGGGGACCGGGGAGCAGTACTTC
TRBV6-1	TRBJ1-1	.	.	CASSPPGGEAFF	TGTGCCAGCAGTCCGCCCGGTGGTGAAGCTTTCTTT